This T cell receptor (beta chain) was captured in a study of vaccination effects on CD4 cells after COVID-19. Note on this clone: What it recognizes is unknown.

Sequencing was preceded by expansion of antigen-specific CD4+ T cells with viral peptide pools in the ViraFEST assay. Following 10 days of culture, CD4+ T cells were isolated. From March to December 2020, the person had a SARS-CoV-2 infection that was confirmed by PCR. Repertoires were generated with immunoSEQ multiplex PCR, while TCRdb's copy carries only in-frame clones and drops some. The sample shows roughly 70,000 clones, 73% of them seen only once. The sequence derives from a human donor who had a prior SARS-CoV-2 infection. Material: CD4+ T cells from PBMCs cultured with HIV peptides, obtained before COVID-19 vaccination. As to subset: HIV-1 Nef peptide pool negative control/reference culture.

The CDR3 bases are TGTGCCAGCAGCTCCACACCGGGCCCCTCTGGGGCCAACGTCCTGACTTTC. It encodes CASSSTPGPSGANVLTF. The gene calls are TRBV7-9 and TRBJ2-6; D gene ambiguous. The CDR3 length is 17 residues. V lost 4 bases, J lost 0 bases, and 13 bases lay in between. Germline lookup yields CDR1 SEHNR and CDR2 FQNEAQ (reference sequence).